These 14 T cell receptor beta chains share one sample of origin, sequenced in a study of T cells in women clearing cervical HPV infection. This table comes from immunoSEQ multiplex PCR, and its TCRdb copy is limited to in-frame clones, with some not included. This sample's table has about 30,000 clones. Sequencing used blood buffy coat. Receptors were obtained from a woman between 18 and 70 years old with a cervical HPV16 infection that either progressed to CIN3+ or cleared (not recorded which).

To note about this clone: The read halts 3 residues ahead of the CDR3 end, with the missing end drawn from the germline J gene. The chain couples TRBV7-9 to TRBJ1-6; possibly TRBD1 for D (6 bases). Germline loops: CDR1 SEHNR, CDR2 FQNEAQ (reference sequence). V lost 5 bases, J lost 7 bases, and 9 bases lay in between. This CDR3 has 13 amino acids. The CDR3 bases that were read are TGTGCCAGCAGCCTGGACAGCAATTCACCC. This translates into CASSLDSNSP. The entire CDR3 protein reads CASSLDSNSPLHF.

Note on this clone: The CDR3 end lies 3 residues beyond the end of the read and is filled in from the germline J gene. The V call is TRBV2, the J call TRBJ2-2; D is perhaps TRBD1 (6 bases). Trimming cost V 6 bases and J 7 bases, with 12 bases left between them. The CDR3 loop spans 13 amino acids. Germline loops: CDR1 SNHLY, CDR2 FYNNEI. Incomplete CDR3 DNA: TGTGCCAGCAGCCAGGGGTTTTTCGGGGAG. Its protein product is CASSQGFFGE. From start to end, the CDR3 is CASSQGFFGELFF.

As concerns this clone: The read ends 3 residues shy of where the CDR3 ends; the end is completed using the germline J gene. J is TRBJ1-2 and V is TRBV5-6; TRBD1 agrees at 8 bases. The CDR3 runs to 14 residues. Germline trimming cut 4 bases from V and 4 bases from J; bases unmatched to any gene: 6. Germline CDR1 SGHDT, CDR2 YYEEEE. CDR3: CASSSRTGRYGYTF. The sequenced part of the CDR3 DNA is TGTGCCAGCAGCAGTCGGACAGGGCGCTATGGC.

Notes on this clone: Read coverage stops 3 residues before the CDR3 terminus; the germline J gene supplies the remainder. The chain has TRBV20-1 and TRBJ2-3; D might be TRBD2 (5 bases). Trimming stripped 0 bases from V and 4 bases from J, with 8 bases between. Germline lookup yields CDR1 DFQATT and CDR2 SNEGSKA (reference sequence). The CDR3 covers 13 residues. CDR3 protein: CSARDRTPDTQYF. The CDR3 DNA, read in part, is TGCAGTGCTAGAGACCGGACTCCAGATACG.

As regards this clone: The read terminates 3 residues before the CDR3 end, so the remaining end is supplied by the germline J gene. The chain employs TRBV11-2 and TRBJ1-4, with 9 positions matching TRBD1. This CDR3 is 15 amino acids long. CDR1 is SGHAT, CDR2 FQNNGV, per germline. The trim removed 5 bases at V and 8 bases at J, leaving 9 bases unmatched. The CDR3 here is CASSTATGGREKLFF. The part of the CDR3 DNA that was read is TGTGCCAGCAGCACCGCGACAGGGGGACGCGAAAAA.

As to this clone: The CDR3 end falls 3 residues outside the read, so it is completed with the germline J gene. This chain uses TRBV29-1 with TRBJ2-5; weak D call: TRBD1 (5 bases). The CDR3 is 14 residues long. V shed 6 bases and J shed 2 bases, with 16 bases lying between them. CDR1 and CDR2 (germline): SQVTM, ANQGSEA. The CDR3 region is CSVLGAQRQETQYF. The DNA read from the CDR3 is TGCAGCGTGTTAGGGGCCCAACGTCAAGAGACC.

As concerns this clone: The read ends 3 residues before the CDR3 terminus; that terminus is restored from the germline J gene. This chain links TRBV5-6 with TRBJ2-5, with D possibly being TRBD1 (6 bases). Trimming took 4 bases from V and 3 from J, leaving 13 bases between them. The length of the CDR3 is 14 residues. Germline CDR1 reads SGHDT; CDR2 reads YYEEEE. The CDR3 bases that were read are TGTGCCAGCAGCCCGGTGGACAGCGAAGAGACC. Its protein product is CASSPVDSEET. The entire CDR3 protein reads CASSPVDSEETQYF.

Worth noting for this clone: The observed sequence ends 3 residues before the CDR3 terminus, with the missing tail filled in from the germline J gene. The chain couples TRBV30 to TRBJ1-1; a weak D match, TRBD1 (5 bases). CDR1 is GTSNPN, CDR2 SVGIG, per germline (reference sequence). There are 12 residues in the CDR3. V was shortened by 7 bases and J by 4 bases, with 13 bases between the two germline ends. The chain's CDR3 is CALNLRGTEAFF. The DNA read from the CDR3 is TGTGCCTTAAACTTAAGGGGCACTGAA. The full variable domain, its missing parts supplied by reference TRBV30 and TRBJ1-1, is SQTIHQWPATLVQPVGSPLSLECTVEGTSNPNLYWYRQAAGRGLQLLFYSVGIGQISSEVPQNLSASRPQDRQFILSSKKLLLSDSGFYLCALNLRGTEAFFGQGTRLTVV.

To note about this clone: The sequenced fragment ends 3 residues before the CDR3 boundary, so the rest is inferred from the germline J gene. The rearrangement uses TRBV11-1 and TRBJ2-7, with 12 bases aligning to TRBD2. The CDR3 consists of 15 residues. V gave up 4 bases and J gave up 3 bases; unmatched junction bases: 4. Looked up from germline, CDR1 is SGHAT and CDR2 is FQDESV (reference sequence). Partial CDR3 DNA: TGTGCCAGCAGCTCGACTAGCGGGGGAGACTACGAG. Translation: CASSSTSGGDYE. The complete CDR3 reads CASSSTSGGDYEQYF.

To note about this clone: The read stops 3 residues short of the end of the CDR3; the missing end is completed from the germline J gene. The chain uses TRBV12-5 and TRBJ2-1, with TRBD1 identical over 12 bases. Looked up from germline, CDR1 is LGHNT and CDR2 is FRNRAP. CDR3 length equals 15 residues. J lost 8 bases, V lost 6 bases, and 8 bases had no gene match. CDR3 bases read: TGTGCTAGTGGCTCTAGGGACAGGGGGCCGTATGAG. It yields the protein CASGSRDRGPYE. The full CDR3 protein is CASGSRDRGPYEQFF.

The covered CDR3 bases are TGCAGTGCTACTATCGCTGGCTCCTACAATGAG. Translating it yields CSATIAGSYNE. The full CDR3 sequence reads CSATIAGSYNEQFF. The V call is TRBV20-1, the J call TRBJ2-1; D gene uncertain. The CDR3 end lies 3 residues beyond the end of the read and is filled in from the germline J gene. Trimming took 4 bases from V and 0 from J, leaving 10 bases between them. CDR1 DFQATT and CDR2 SNEGSKA come from the germline V gene (reference sequence). The CDR3 has 14 amino acids.

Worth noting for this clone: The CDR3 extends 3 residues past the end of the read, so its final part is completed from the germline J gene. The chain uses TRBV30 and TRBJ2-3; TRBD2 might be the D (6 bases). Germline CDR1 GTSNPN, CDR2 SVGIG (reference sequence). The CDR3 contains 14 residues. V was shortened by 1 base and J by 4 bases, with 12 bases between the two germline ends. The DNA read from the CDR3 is TGTGCCTGGAGTGGCGGGGTGGGGGCAGATACG. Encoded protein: CAWSGGVGADT. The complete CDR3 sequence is CAWSGGVGADTQYF.

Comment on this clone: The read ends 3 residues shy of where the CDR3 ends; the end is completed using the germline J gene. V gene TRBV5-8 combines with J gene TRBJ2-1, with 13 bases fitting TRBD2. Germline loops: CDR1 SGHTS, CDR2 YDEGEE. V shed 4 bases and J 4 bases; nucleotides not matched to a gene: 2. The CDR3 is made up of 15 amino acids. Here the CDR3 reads CASSPGLAGYNEQFF. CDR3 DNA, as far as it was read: TGTGCCAGCAGCCCGGGACTAGCGGGGTACAATGAG.

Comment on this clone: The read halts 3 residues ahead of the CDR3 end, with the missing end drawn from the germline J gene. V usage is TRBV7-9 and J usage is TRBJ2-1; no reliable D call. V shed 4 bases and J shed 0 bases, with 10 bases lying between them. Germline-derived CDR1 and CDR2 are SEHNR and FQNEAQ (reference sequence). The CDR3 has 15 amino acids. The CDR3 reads CASSSKVPSYNEQFF. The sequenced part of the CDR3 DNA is TGTGCCAGCAGCTCTAAAGTCCCCTCCTACAATGAG.